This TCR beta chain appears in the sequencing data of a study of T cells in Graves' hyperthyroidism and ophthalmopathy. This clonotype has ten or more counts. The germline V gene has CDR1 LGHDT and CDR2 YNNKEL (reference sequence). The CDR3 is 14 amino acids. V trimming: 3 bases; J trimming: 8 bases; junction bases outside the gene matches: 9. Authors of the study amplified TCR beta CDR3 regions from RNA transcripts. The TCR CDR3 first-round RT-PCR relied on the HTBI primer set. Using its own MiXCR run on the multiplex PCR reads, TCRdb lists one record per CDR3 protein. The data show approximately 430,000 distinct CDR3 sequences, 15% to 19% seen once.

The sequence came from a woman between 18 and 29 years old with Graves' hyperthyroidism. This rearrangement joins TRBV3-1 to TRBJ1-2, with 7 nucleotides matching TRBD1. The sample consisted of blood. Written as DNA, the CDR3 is TGTGCCAGCAGCCACGAATGGGGACAGAGAGGCTACACCTTC. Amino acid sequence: CASSHEWGQRGYTF.